Detailed here is one T cell receptor beta chain. One junction end does not reproduce the germline sequence, and a read error may be involved. Repertoires were generated with immunoSEQ multiplex PCR, while TCRdb's copy carries only in-frame clones and drops some. The data show 85,000 to 90,000 clones, with about 82% seen just once and 25% held by the top ten. This CDR3 is 12 amino acids long. Germline V lookup: CDR1 SGHRS, CDR2 YFSETQ. These data are taken from a study of blood T cell repertoires in COVID-19. Across the whole study: Researchers got acute and convalescent COVID-19 samples from the United States, Italy and Spain. In each case, the material was cDNA or gDNA derived from T cells, B-cell-depleted T cells, or PBMCs.

The sequenced sample was peripheral blood. The source of this sequence is a human donor in a cohort sampled during active COVID-19. J is TRBJ1-4 and V is TRBV5-1; 7 bases match TRBD1. The CDR3 sequence is CASSLGQGGLSF. In DNA form, the CDR3 reads TGCGCCAGCAGCTTGGGACAGGGTGGACTGTCTTTT.